The source of this TCR beta chain is a study of Ad26.COV2.S vaccination and SARS-CoV-2 variants. Turning to the study itself: Into the muscle, Ad26.COV2.S was dosed once or twice, 56 days apart. Findings and caveats of the study: Analyses of TCR breadth and depth may have underestimated total T cell responses. Recipients of vaccine and of placebo showed similar breadth of their non-spike TCR repertoires. Responses of spike-specific T cells (both CD8+ and CD4+) reportedly showed substantial breadth after vaccination.

Per germline, CDR1 SGHKS and CDR2 YYEKEE (reference sequence). V gave up 6 bases and J gave up 2 bases; unmatched junction bases: 17. This CDR3 has 18 amino acids. Treatment reported: 15 to 20 received Ad26.COV2.S at low or high dose, single or two shots; roughly five received placebo; per-sample allocation not given. It was on day 63 after the first vaccine or placebo injection that samples were taken. A note on this clone: As yet, its antigen is unknown.

The protocol was immunoSEQ multiplex PCR, while the TCRdb copy is restricted to in-frame clones and leaves out a portion. The sample carries about 350,000 clones, approximately 84% recorded once. The material sequenced was peripheral blood, taken in a trial of Ad26.COV2.S vaccine versus placebo. The sequence was collected from a person between 18 and 60 years old who received the Ad26.COV2.S COVID-19 vaccine or a placebo. The V and J genes are TRBV5-5 and TRBJ2-7; 10 bases map to TRBD2. CDR3 DNA sequence: TGTGCCAGCACTCTAGACAGGGGAGCTAGCGGGAGCCCCTACGAGCAGTACTTC. Its translation: CASTLDRGASGSPYEQYF.